Presented here are 18 T cell receptor beta chains from one specimen sequenced in a study of T cell repertoires in cytomegalovirus infection. TCRdb recomputed calls from the reads with MiXCR, one row per CDR3 protein. The data show 510,000 or so distinct CDR3 sequences, roughly 29% seen once. What was sequenced was PBMCs. These receptors were obtained from a human donor in good health (CMV status not recorded). Some clones in this sample may be carry-over from other donors' samples.

This sequence joins TRBV7-9 and TRBJ2-1, with D hard to call. The V gene lost 3 bases and the J gene lost 7 bases, with 10 bases spanning the gap. CDR1 is SEHNR, CDR2 FQNEAQ, per germline (reference sequence). The length of the CDR3 is 13 residues. The CDR3 DNA follows: TGTGCCAGCAGCTTTCGCCCGGATAATGAGCAGTTCTTC. Its protein is CASSFRPDNEQFF.

V and J are TRBV20-1 and TRBJ2-3, with D possibly called TRBD1 or TRBD2 (5 bases each). CDR1 is DFQATT and CDR2 is SNEGSKA in the germline V gene (reference sequence). V was shortened by 3 bases and J by 1 base, with 17 bases between the two germline ends. CDR3 length: 16 residues. CDR3 nucleotide sequence: TGCAGTGCTAGGGGGGTGACGGGAATACGCACAGATACGCAGTATTTT. Amino acid sequence: CSARGVTGIRTDTQYF.

The genes are TRBV6-1 and TRBJ2-5; 12 bases line up with TRBD2. Per germline, CDR1 MNHNS and CDR2 SASEGT. This CDR3 region has 17 residues. V shed 5 bases, J shed 8 bases, and the junction held 15 bases outside the gene matches. CDR3 bases: TGTGCCAGCAGTTCAACCGGGACTAGCGGGCTCCGGAGCACCCAGTACTTC. Its translation is CASSSTGTSGLRSTQYF.

This chain links TRBV11-2 with TRBJ2-1; D is uncertain. Trimming removed 7 bases from V and 5 bases from J, with 9 bases in between. The germline V gene encodes CDR1 SGHAT and CDR2 FQNNGV. The CDR3 extends over 12 amino acids. The CDR3 bases are TGTGCCAGCACAAGACCCGACAATGAGCAGTTCTTC. Its protein product is CASTRPDNEQFF.

In this sample, this clonotype turned up a few times. The chain recombines TRBV2 with TRBJ2-3; 15 bases match TRBD2. The CDR3 contains 14 residues. Germline loops: CDR1 SNHLY, CDR2 FYNNEI. V trimming: 8 bases; J trimming: 4 bases; junction bases outside the gene matches: 1. CDR3 loop: CASGLAGGPDTQYF. The CDR3 DNA reads TGTGCCAGCGGACTAGCGGGAGGGCCAGATACGCAGTATTTT.

This clonotype was counted only a few times. V usage is TRBV7-6 and J usage is TRBJ2-1; D is perhaps TRBD2 (5 bases). The V and J ends lost 5 bases and 8 bases respectively, with 16 bases between them. The CDR3 runs to 14 residues. The germline gives CDR1 SGHVS, CDR2 FNYEAQ. The CDR3 here is CASSPIGGSDEQFF. DNA of the CDR3: TGTGCCAGCAGCCCCATAGGTGGGAGCGATGAGCAGTTCTTC. Complete variable domain (other parts from reference TRBV7-6 and TRBJ2-1): GAGVSQSPRYKVTKRGQDVALRCDPISGHVSLYWYRQALGQGPEFLTYFNYEAQQDKSGLPNDRFSAERPEGSISTLTIQRTEQRDSAMYRCASSPIGGSDEQFFGPGTRLTVL.

This clonotype was picked up a small number of times. The rearrangement uses TRBV7-9 and TRBJ1-2, with 7 bases that match TRBD1. Germline CDR1 is SEHNR and CDR2 is FQNEAQ (reference sequence). J lost 8 bases, V lost 1 base, and 4 bases had no gene match. CDR3 size: 13 residues. The CDR3 coding sequence is TGTGCCAGCAGCTTAGAGGGGACAGAGGGCTACACCTTC. It codes for CASSLEGTEGYTF.

In its sample, this clonotype was seen many times. The chain uses TRBV7-2 and TRBJ2-4; no clear D. The CDR3 contains 14 residues. CDR1 is SGHTA and CDR2 is FQGNSA in the germline V gene. Between the trimmed V and J ends, which lost 4 bases and 0 bases, there was a span of 7 bases. CDR3 amino acids: CASSSNLAKNIQYF. CDR3 bases: TGTGCCAGCAGCTCGAATCTAGCCAAAAACATTCAGTACTTC. The complete variable domain, with remaining parts taken from reference TRBV7-2 and TRBJ2-4, reads GAGVSQSPSNKVTEKGKDVELRCDPISGHTALYWYRQSLGQGLEFLIYFQGNSAPDKSGLPSDRFSAERTGGSVSTLTIQRTQQEDSAVYLCASSSNLAKNIQYFGAGTRLSVL.

This clonotype has only a few counts. The chain joins TRBV11-1 to TRBJ2-2; D gene ambiguous. Germline V gene sequence: CDR1 SGHAT, CDR2 FQDESV (reference sequence). Trimming removed 1 base from V and 4 bases from J, with 10 bases in between. The CDR3 has 15 residues. CDR3 bases: TGTGCCAGCAGCTTAGAAGGCCGGAGCACCGGGGAGCTGTTTTTT. As protein: CASSLEGRSTGELFF.

The chain joins TRBV5-1 to TRBJ1-6, with D tentatively TRBD1 (5 bases). The CDR3 consists of 13 residues. V lost 7 bases to trimming and J lost 9 bases, with 14 bases between them. The V gene's germline CDR1 is SGHRS and CDR2 YFSETQ. This chain's CDR3 is CASQDRTASPLHF. The CDR3 DNA reads TGCGCCAGCCAAGACAGAACAGCTTCACCCCTCCACTTT.

The chain uses TRBV27 and TRBJ2-1; 10 bases map to TRBD1. CDR1 MNHEY and CDR2 SMNVEV come from the germline V gene (reference sequence). This CDR3 contains 22 residues. The V segment lost 4 bases and the J segment 1 base; nucleotides outside the gene matches: 22. This chain's CDR3 is CASSSGQGPRGWRTTSYNEQFF. The CDR3 DNA reads as TGTGCCAGCAGTTCGGGACAGGGGCCGAGGGGCTGGCGAACGACATCCTACAATGAGCAGTTCTTC.

This rearrangement joins TRBV29-1 to TRBJ1-2; D not resolved. Per the germline V gene, CDR1 is SQVTM and CDR2 is ANQGSEA. CDR3 size: 11 residues. V was shortened by 3 bases and J by 8 bases, with 10 bases between the two germline ends. The CDR3 loop reads CSVEFLPGYTF. The CDR3 DNA reads as TGCAGCGTTGAGTTTCTGCCAGGCTACACCTTC. Complete variable domain (other parts from reference TRBV29-1 and TRBJ1-2): SAVISQKPSRDICQRGTSLTIQCQVDSQVTMMFWYRQQPGQSLTLIATANQGSEATYESGFVIDKFPISRPNLTFSTLTVSNMSPEDSSIYLCSVEFLPGYTFGSGTRLTVV.

This clonotype was detected a few times. The rearrangement links TRBV7-8 to TRBJ1-2; 8 bases map to TRBD1. CDR1 SGHVS and CDR2 FQNEAQ come from the germline V gene. CDR3 size: 15 residues. Trimming removed 6 bases from V and 8 bases from J; junction bases left unmatched: 14. CDR3 sequence (DNA): TGTGCCAGCAGTCCTTCCGGCACAGGGGGAGAAGGCTACACCTTC. Amino acids: CASSPSGTGGEGYTF.

At least ten counts were recorded for this clonotype. The chain has TRBV12-3 or TRBV12-4 and TRBJ1-2, with unresolved D. Trimming stripped 3 bases from V and 6 bases from J, with 8 bases between. The CDR3 is made up of 12 amino acids. The CDR3 sequence: CASSLSGNGYTF. The CDR3 DNA is TGTGCCAGCAGTTTGTCCGGGAATGGCTACACCTTC.

V usage is TRBV20-1 and J usage is TRBJ2-3; D call uncertain. The CDR3 consists of 13 residues. Trimming pared 2 bases from V and 1 base from J, leaving 7 bases between. Germline CDR1 is DFQATT and CDR2 is SNEGSKA (reference sequence). Here the CDR3 DNA reads TGCAGTGCTAGACCCATACGCACAGATACGCAGTATTTT. It is translated as CSARPIRTDTQYF.

This clonotype was recorded at least ten times. This chain joins TRBV7-2 and TRBJ2-1, with a tentative D call TRBD2 (5 bases). CDR1 is SGHTA, CDR2 FQGNSA, per germline. Trimming shortened V by 0 bases and J by 12 bases, and 18 bases separated the two germline ends. The CDR3 loop spans 15 amino acids. The CDR3 reads CASSLAGEVSTGQFF. CDR3 nucleotide sequence: TGTGCCAGCAGCTTAGCGGGAGAAGTGTCAACCGGGCAGTTCTTC.

The rearrangement uses TRBV29-1 and TRBJ2-6; D remains unclear. CDR3 length: 13 residues. CDR1 is SQVTM and CDR2 is ANQGSEA in the germline V gene. V lost 3 bases and J lost 0, with 3 bases in between. CDR3 region: CSVEYSGANVLTF. For the CDR3, the DNA is TGCAGCGTTGAGTACTCTGGGGCCAACGTCCTGACTTTC.

This clonotype has a count of ten or more. The genes are TRBV7-6 and TRBJ1-1; 8 bases map to TRBD1. The CDR3 covers 13 residues. V shed 5 bases, J shed 3 bases, and the junction held 2 bases outside the gene matches. The germline CDR1 and CDR2 sequences are SGHVS and FNYEAQ. The CDR3 region is CASSPGGHTEAFF. In DNA form, the CDR3 reads TGTGCCAGCAGCCCAGGGGGCCACACTGAAGCTTTCTTT.